A selection of T cell receptor beta chains follows, all from one sample in a study of CD8+ T cells in alopecia areata. Profiling relied on immunoSEQ multiplex PCR, and the TCRdb table lists in-frame clones only, not all of them. The table has 200,000 or so clones, 50% to 65% seen once. The sequences come from CD4+ T cells sorted from blood, collected at week 0. The receptors derive from a human donor with alopecia areata. CDR3s include the opening cysteine and the closing phenylalanine or tryptophan. D genes are given only for firm matches. Expanded clones get a size class; other rows say once, few or many, or leave the size out.

CDR3 protein | CDR3 DNA | clone size | D gene | J gene | V gene
CASKLGQGMETQYF | TGCGCCAGCAAATTAGGCCAGGGCATGGAGACCCAGTACTTC | NA | NA | TRBJ2-5 | TRBV5-1
CASSFGENSPLHF | TGTGCCAGCAGCTTTGGGGAGAATTCACCCCTCCACTTT | NA | NA | TRBJ1-6 | TRBV7-9
CAWEILEGNGYTF | TGTGCCTGGGAGATTCTCGAGGGGAATGGCTACACCTTC | NA | NA | TRBJ1-2 | TRBV30
CASGQTSSYEQYF | TGTGCCAGTGGACAGACCTCCTCCTACGAGCAGTACTTC | NA | NA | TRBJ2-7 | TRBV19
CASSVASLNTEAFF | TGTGCCAGCAGCGTAGCCAGTCTTAACACTGAAGCTTTCTTT | NA | NA | TRBJ1-1 | TRBV9
CATSRPGQGSEQYF | TGTGCCACCAGCAGACCGGGACAGGGTTCCGAGCAGTACTTC | NA | TRBD1 | TRBJ2-7 | TRBV15
CATGWRGNQPQHF | TGTGCCACTGGATGGAGGGGGAATCAGCCCCAGCATTTT | NA | NA | TRBJ1-5 | TRBV15
CASSELDRERQYF | TGCGCCAGCAGCGAACTGGACAGGGAACGGCAGTACTTC | NA | TRBD1 | TRBJ2-7 | TRBV5-1
CASSTSGRAGNQPQHF | TGTGCCAGTAGTACCTCGGGTAGGGCTGGCAATCAGCCCCAGCATTTT | NA | NA | TRBJ1-5 | TRBV19
CASSLGSSGANVLTF | TGCGCCAGCAGCTTGGGTTCCTCTGGGGCCAACGTCCTGACTTTC | once | NA | TRBJ2-6 | TRBV5-1
CASSQAGQSGANVLTF | TGCGCCAGCAGCCAAGCGGGACAATCTGGGGCCAACGTCCTGACTTTC | few | NA | TRBJ2-6 | TRBV4-1
CASSHRPRGGGYTF | TGCGCCAGCAGCCACAGACCTAGGGGCGGTGGCTACACCTTC | NA | NA | TRBJ1-2 | TRBV4-1
CASSLDVGGFEQYF | TGTGCCAGCAGCTTAGACGTTGGAGGGTTCGAGCAGTACTTC | few | NA | TRBJ2-7 | TRBV7-6
CASSDSGSGELFF | TGTGCCAGCAGTGACTCAGGGTCCGGGGAGCTGTTTTTT | NA | NA | TRBJ2-2 | TRBV6-1
CASSPDGGIGYTF | TGTGCCAGCAGTCCAGACGGGGGAATAGGCTACACCTTC | NA | NA | TRBJ1-2 | TRBV6-5